These T cell receptor beta chains were read from a single sample in a study of blood T cell repertoires in COVID-19. Libraries were prepared by immunoSEQ multiplex PCR; TCRdb keeps only in-frame clonotypes and omits some of them. The sample has 270,000 or so clones; approximately 86% are singletons. Sequences were obtained from peripheral blood. These receptors all stem from a woman aged 18-35 years with acute or convalescent COVID-19. Both conserved end residues are trimmed from each CDR3. Each record gives: J gene, V gene, CDR3 protein.

TRBJ2-5 | TRBV7-2 | ASSSSSGSIETQY
TRBJ1-6 | TRBV7-9 | ASSLNLLSPLH
TRBJ1-2 | TRBV29-1 | SVAPGQGFHGYT
TRBJ2-7 | TRBV28 | ASSPRDRIPYEQY
TRBJ2-1 | TRBV20-1 | SASVRLRDEQF
TRBJ2-1 | TRBV4-2 | ASSQDPGLAGGNEQF
TRBJ2-4 | TRBV11-2 | ASSSLAGVDIQY
TRBJ2-1 | TRBV29-1 | SVPGTSSYNEQF
TRBJ2-7 | TRBV27 | ASSFDTREQY
TRBJ1-1 | TRBV15 | ATALTSPWTGGYTEAF
TRBJ2-3 | TRBV28 | ASSTFTDTQY
TRBJ2-1 | TRBV24-1 | ATSDLVASGQF
TRBJ1-5 | TRBV28 | ASSRDILLGSNQPQH
TRBJ2-2 | TRBV2 | ASSSGQGTGELF
TRBJ2-7 | TRBV7-2 | ASSLLGTTTYEQY
TRBJ2-3 | TRBV7-2 | ASSSGLAGWREAQY
TRBJ1-2 | TRBV6-5 | ASSYGGTANYGYT
TRBJ2-5 | TRBV28 | ASSFTVVAVQETQY
TRBJ2-7 | TRBV5-1 | ASSLAPDSSYEQY
TRBJ2-5 | TRBV19 | ASSRDYYRGGETQY
TRBJ1-1 | TRBV6-5 | ASSLGGDTEAF
TRBJ2-7 | TRBV5-1 | ASSWTSGGYEQY
TRBJ1-4 | TRBV5-1 | ASNPGDNEKLF
TRBJ2-2 | TRBV6-4 | ASSEGQGDTGELF
TRBJ2-1 | TRBV28 | ASRTSENYNEQF
TRBJ2-1 | TRBV7-9 | ASSPPGLADYNEQF
TRBJ2-5 | TRBV11-2 | ASSHPLSRDTAVKTQY
TRBJ2-1 | TRBV7-8 | ASSSQGLAGVSV
TRBJ2-7 | TRBV6-2/TRBV6-3 | ASSYPTTGPETYEQY
TRBJ1-2 | TRBV6-1 | ASSEWLEDSYGYT
TRBJ2-2 | TRBV5-1 | ASSFGNPLAVTTGELF
TRBJ2-1 | TRBV5-1 | ASSLESSYNEQF
TRBJ2-7 | TRBV29-1 | SVVLGTYEQY
TRBJ1-5 | TRBV6-2/TRBV6-3 | ASSRPKLTGFNQPQH
TRBJ2-3 | TRBV18 | ASSPGTGVADTQY
TRBJ2-1 | TRBV5-1 | ASSSAAGTSLYNEQF
TRBJ2-1 | TRBV5-8 | ASRLTSGVSSYNEQF
TRBJ1-2 | TRBV2 | ASSEAPGQGHYGYT
TRBJ2-3 | TRBV6-2/TRBV6-3 | ASSISLFSDTQY
TRBJ1-3 | TRBV3-1/TRBV3-2 | ASSQGQLLRNTIY
TRBJ2-7 | TRBV15 | ATSRAGGHYEQY
TRBJ1-1 | TRBV25-1 | ASSPHRAVGVEAF
TRBJ2-1 | TRBV14 | ASSQVPSGISGEQF
TRBJ2-7 | TRBV7-8 | ASSLTVYEQY
TRBJ1-1 | TRBV19 | ASSSRRGNTEAF
TRBJ1-5 | TRBV2 | ASSELRNQPQH
TRBJ1-1 | TRBV9 | ASSVVLGGNAEAF
TRBJ2-3 | TRBV3-1/TRBV3-2 | ASSQPPSGRADTQY
TRBJ1-2 | TRBV10-1 | AKHSSGGYGYT
TRBJ2-1 | TRBV7-2 | ASSFMGLAAYNEQF
TRBJ1-1 | TRBV28 | ASIGGDNLNTEAF
TRBJ1-3 | TRBV28 | ASSPTGRIVGNTIY
TRBJ1-3 | TRBV13 | ASSLQGASGNTIY
TRBJ2-7 | TRBV5-6 | ASSLGAYTYEQY
TRBJ2-2 | TRBV5-6 | ASSAKGLAGGRTGELF
TRBJ1-1 | TRBV28 | ASSLPWHELNTEAF